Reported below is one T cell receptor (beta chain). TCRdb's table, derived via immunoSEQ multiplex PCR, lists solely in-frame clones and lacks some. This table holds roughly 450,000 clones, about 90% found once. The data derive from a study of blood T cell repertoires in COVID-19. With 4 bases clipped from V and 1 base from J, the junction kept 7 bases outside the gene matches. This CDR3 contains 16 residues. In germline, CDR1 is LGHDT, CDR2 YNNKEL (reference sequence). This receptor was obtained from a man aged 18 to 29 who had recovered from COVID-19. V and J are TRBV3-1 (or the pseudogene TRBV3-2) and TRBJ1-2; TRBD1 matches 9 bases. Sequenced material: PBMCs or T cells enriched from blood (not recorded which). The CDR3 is CASSPTTGGLNYGYTF. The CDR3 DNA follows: TGTGCCAGCAGCCCAACAACAGGGGGCCTTAACTATGGCTACACCTTC.